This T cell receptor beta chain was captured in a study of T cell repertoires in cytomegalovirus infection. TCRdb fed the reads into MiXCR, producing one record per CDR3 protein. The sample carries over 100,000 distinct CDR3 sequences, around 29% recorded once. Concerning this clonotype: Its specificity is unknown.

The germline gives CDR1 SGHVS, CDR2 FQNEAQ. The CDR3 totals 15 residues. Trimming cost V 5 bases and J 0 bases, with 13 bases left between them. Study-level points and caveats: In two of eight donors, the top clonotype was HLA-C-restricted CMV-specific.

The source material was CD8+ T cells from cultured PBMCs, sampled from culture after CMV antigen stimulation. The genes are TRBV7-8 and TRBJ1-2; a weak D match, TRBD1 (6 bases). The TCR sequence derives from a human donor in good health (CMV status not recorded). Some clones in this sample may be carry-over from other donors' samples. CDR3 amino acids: CASSPRTVANYGYTF. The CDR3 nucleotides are TGTGCCAGCAGCCCCAGGACAGTAGCTAACTATGGCTACACCTTC.